These 30 T cell receptor beta chains originate from one sample sequenced in a study of OX40 agonist ivuxolimab in advanced cancers. Assay used: immunoSEQ multiplex PCR; TCRdb lists only in-frame clones, some missing. The sample holds over 150,000 clones, roughly 94% seen once. Material: CD4+ or CD8+ T cells sorted from blood, obtained in a trial of the OX40 agonist ivuxolimab. The receptors were sampled from an adult with an advanced solid tumor such as melanoma, head and neck, liver or kidney cancer.

The V gene is TRBV27, the J gene TRBJ2-1; 11 nucleotides agree with TRBD2. V lost 0 bases to trimming and J lost 0 bases; unmatched junction nucleotides: 16. CDR3 length: 22 residues. The germline gives CDR1 MNHEY, CDR2 SMNVEV (reference sequence). The CDR3 spells CASSLSVLAGVIDLSSYNEQFF. The DNA for the CDR3 is TGTGCCAGCAGTTTATCTGTACTAGCGGGAGTTATTGATTTATCCTCCTACAATGAGCAGTTCTTC.

This rearrangement joins TRBV11-2 to TRBJ2-5; the D is unclear. The CDR3 has 14 amino acids. V shed 1 base and J shed 0 bases, with 6 bases lying between them. CDR1 and CDR2 from the germline V gene are SGHAT and FQNNGV. The CDR3 sequence: CASSLGAHQETQYF. The CDR3 nucleotides read TGTGCCAGCAGCTTAGGGGCCCACCAAGAGACCCAGTACTTC.

This chain joins TRBV30 and TRBJ1-2; D ambiguous. The V end was cut by 3 bases, the J end by 5 bases, with 13 bases between. The length of the CDR3 is 13 residues. Germline V lookup: CDR1 GTSNPN, CDR2 SVGIG (reference sequence). CDR3 DNA: TGTGCCTGGAGCCCAGCGGGGTTATATGGCTACACCTTC. Protein product: CAWSPAGLYGYTF.

V is TRBV6-5 and J is TRBJ2-1; D is ambiguous. V lost 7 bases, J lost 0 bases, and 13 bases lay in between. The CDR3 is 15 amino acids. Germline values: CDR1 MNHEY, CDR2 SVGAGI. CDR3 residues: CASNQGHSSYNEQFF. The CDR3 nucleotides are TGTGCCAGCAACCAAGGGCATAGCTCCTACAATGAGCAGTTCTTC.

This clone was observed a handful of times. The rearrangement links TRBV9 to TRBJ1-1, with D maybe TRBD1 (6 bases). V was trimmed by 3 bases and J by 3 bases, leaving 9 bases between them. CDR1 and CDR2 (germline): SGDLS, YYNGEE. This CDR3 is 13 amino acids long. The CDR3 nucleotides read TGTGCCAGCAGCGCCCGGACAGACACTGAAGCTTTCTTT. This sequence encodes CASSARTDTEAFF. Variable domain in full (rest from reference TRBV9 and TRBJ1-1): DSGVTQTPKHLITATGQRVTLRCSPRSGDLSVYWYQQSLDQGLQFLIQYYNGEERAKGNILERFSAQQFPDLHSELNLSSLELGDSALYFCASSARTDTEAFFGQGTRLTVV.

The V gene is TRBV15, the J gene TRBJ1-4; the D is unclear. The CDR3 contains 15 residues. V was trimmed by 3 bases and J by 3 bases, leaving 11 bases between them. CDR1 is LNHNV, CDR2 YYDKDF, per germline (reference sequence). The CDR3 loop is CATSSILGANEKLFF. DNA of the CDR3: TGTGCCACCAGCAGTATCTTGGGTGCTAATGAAAAACTGTTTTTT.

The CDR3 bases are TGTGCCAGCAGCAGGCTAGGAGGGAACCCCTACGAGCAGTACTTC. Translated: CASSRLGGNPYEQYF. The chain employs TRBV6-5 and TRBJ2-7; possible D gene TRBD2, 6 bases. This CDR3 contains 15 residues. V gave up 6 bases and J gave up 2 bases, with 17 bases separating them. CDR1 MNHEY and CDR2 SVGAGI come from the germline V gene.

The chain employs TRBV23-1 and TRBJ1-2, with a weak D call TRBD1 (5 bases). TRBV23-1 is classed as an ORF, of uncertain function. Trimming took off 5 bases at V and 2 bases at J, with 15 bases between the two ends. The CDR3 has 15 amino acids. Here the CDR3 reads CASSSAGFSNYGYTF. The CDR3 DNA sequence: TGCGCCAGCAGTTCAGCAGGGTTTTCCAACTATGGCTACACCTTC.

This clone occurred once. This chain uses TRBV2 with TRBJ2-7, with a weak D call TRBD1 (6 bases). The CDR3 runs 14 residues. Germline V gives CDR1 SNHLY, CDR2 FYNNEI. Trimming cost V 6 bases and J 1 base, with 13 bases left between them. The chain's CDR3 is CASRVQGPSYEQYF. The CDR3 DNA sequence: TGTGCCAGCAGGGTACAGGGTCCTTCCTACGAGCAGTACTTC.

The chain uses TRBV6-5 and TRBJ1-2; no clear D. Per germline, CDR1 MNHEY and CDR2 SVGAGI. The CDR3 has 11 amino acids. V was shortened by 4 bases and J by 8 bases, with 8 bases between the two germline ends. The CDR3 DNA reads TGTGCCAGCAGTTGGGCCGGGGGCTACACCTTC. It encodes CASSWAGGYTF.

This rearrangement joins TRBV6-5 to TRBJ2-1; 10 bases map to TRBD1. CDR1 and CDR2 from the germline V gene are MNHEY and SVGAGI. There are 11 residues in the CDR3. V lost 6 bases to trimming and J lost 14 bases; unmatched junction nucleotides: 4. The DNA for the CDR3 is TGTGCCAGCAGCCACGGACAGGGGGAGTTCTTC. It encodes CASSHGQGEFF.

V usage is TRBV10-3 and J usage is TRBJ1-4; 8 bases are shared with TRBD1. The germline V gene encodes CDR1 ENHRY and CDR2 SYGVKD. The trim removed 4 bases at V and 7 bases at J, leaving 5 bases unmatched. The CDR3 totals 14 residues. The CDR3 loop is CAISGTGFSEKLFF. CDR3 nucleotides: TGTGCCATCAGTGGGACAGGGTTTTCTGAAAAACTGTTTTTT.

The V and J genes are TRBV6-5 and TRBJ2-1; D gene ambiguous. This CDR3 spans 11 amino acids. Trimming removed 5 bases from V and 9 bases from J, with 8 bases in between. Per the germline V gene, CDR1 is MNHEY and CDR2 is SVGAGI. The CDR3 nucleotides read TGTGCCAGCAGTGATGGTGGTGAGCAGTTCTTC. Amino acid sequence: CASSDGGEQFF.

The chain uses TRBV10-3 and TRBJ1-1; no definite D call. Germline V lookup: CDR1 ENHRY, CDR2 SYGVKD. The CDR3 sequence is 15 residues long. V lost 0 bases, J lost 1 base, and 9 bases lay in between. CDR3 DNA: TGTGCCATCAGTGAGTCCATTTCGGGGAACACTGAAGCTTTCTTT. Its translation is CAISESISGNTEAFF.

The CDR3 reads CATSRPGILYGYTF. The DNA of the CDR3 is TGTGCCACCAGCAGACCGGGAATCCTCTATGGCTACACCTTC. The V gene is TRBV15, the J gene TRBJ1-2; the D is unclear. V was clipped by 2 bases and J by 4 bases, with 11 bases between them. The CDR3 is made up of 14 amino acids. Germline lookup yields CDR1 LNHNV and CDR2 YYDKDF (reference sequence).

This rearrangement joins TRBV18 to TRBJ2-2; D possibly uses TRBD1 or TRBD2 (5 bases each). Germline lookup yields CDR1 KGHSH and CDR2 LQKENI. V shed 6 bases and J shed 1 base, with 12 bases lying between them. The CDR3 covers 15 residues. The CDR3 region is CASSRGTGNTGELFF. The CDR3 DNA is TGTGCCAGCTCCCGAGGGACGGGGAACACCGGGGAGCTGTTTTTT.

J is TRBJ2-7 and V is TRBV29-1; D might be TRBD2 (6 bases). The V gene's germline CDR1 is SQVTM and CDR2 ANQGSEA. The CDR3 has 14 amino acids. With 6 bases removed from V and 2 bases from J, the gap between germline ends came to 17 bases. CDR3 region: CSVGKGGSPYEQYF. The CDR3 region has the DNA TGCAGCGTCGGGAAGGGAGGATCCCCCTACGAGCAGTACTTC.

The chain combines TRBV5-5 with TRBJ1-3; 9 positions match TRBD1. The germline V gene has CDR1 SGHKS and CDR2 YYEKEE (reference sequence). There are 13 residues in the CDR3. The V gene end was trimmed by 5 bases and the J gene end by 7 bases; junction bases not matched to a gene: 4. For the CDR3, the DNA is TGTGCCAGCAGTCGGGACAGGGAGAACACCATATATTTT. This encodes CASSRDRENTIYF.

The J gene is TRBJ2-5, the V gene TRBV29-1; possibly TRBD1 or TRBD2 for D (6 bases each). Germline V gene lookup returns CDR1 SQVTM and CDR2 ANQGSEA. This CDR3 contains 13 residues. V lost 6 bases and J 5 bases, leaving 16 bases between the germline ends. For the CDR3, the DNA is TGCAGCGTGTCGACAGGAGGGGGGGAGACCCAGTACTTC. Its translation is CSVSTGGGETQYF.

The V gene is TRBV9, the J gene TRBJ2-2, with 7 nucleotides matching TRBD2. The germline gives CDR1 SGDLS, CDR2 YYNGEE. V trimming: 0 bases; J trimming: 3 bases; junction bases outside the gene matches: 8. The CDR3 loop spans 17 amino acids. The CDR3 DNA is TGTGCCAGCAGCGTAGATCCCGGGAGGACATACACCGGGGAGCTGTTTTTT. Encoded protein: CASSVDPGRTYTGELFF.

This clone was seen more than once but under ten times. The sample contains more than one DNA sequence encoding this CDR3. The rearrangement links TRBV7-9 to TRBJ1-3, with TRBD1 matching over 11 bases. Germline trimming cut 2 bases from V and 4 bases from J; bases unmatched to any gene: 4. Germline CDR1 is SEHNR and CDR2 is FQNEAQ (reference sequence). The CDR3 sequence is 16 residues long. The CDR3 DNA is TGTGCCAGCAGCTTAAAGGACAGGGGGCTCGGAAACACCATATATTTT. Amino acid sequence: CASSLKDRGLGNTIYF.

This sequence joins TRBV7-2 and TRBJ1-1; the D is unclear. This CDR3 comprises 15 residues. Per germline, CDR1 SGHTA and CDR2 FQGNSA. The ends were cut back, 7 bases at V and 0 bases at J, with 15 bases in the middle. Here the CDR3 DNA reads TGTGCCAGCACCACTCAACAGAACATGAACACTGAAGCTTTCTTT. Protein: CASTTQQNMNTEAFF.

This chain links TRBV7-7 with TRBJ2-4; possible D gene TRBD1, 6 bases. This CDR3 has 21 residues. V was cut by 1 base and J by 0 bases, with 25 bases left in between. Per the germline V gene, CDR1 is SSHAT and CDR2 is FNYEAQ (reference sequence). The CDR3 region has the DNA TGTGCCAGCAGCTTAGAGCGTCAGGGACATTCATCCCCACTAGCCAAAAACATTCAGTACTTC. It encodes CASSLERQGHSSPLAKNIQYF.

This rearrangement joins TRBV4-3 to TRBJ1-1, with D unclear. Trimming shortened V by 1 base and J by 4 bases, and 10 bases separated the two germline ends. CDR3 length equals 14 residues. Germline values: CDR1 LGHNA, CDR2 YSLEER. The CDR3 sequence is CASSQGPRGTEAFF. Written as DNA, the CDR3 is TGCGCCAGCAGCCAAGGACCTCGGGGCACTGAAGCTTTCTTT.

As for this clone: Other DNA sequences in the sample encode the same CDR3. The chain recombines TRBV7-2 with TRBJ1-5; 9 nucleotides line up with TRBD1. Germline-derived CDR1 and CDR2 are SGHTA and FQGNSA. Trimming cost V 5 bases and J 4 bases; bases outside gene matches: 3. The CDR3 runs 14 residues. CDR3 sequence (DNA): TGTGCCAGCAGCCCTGGGACAGGGAATCAGCCCCAGCATTTT. Its translation: CASSPGTGNQPQHF.

V usage is TRBV27 and J usage is TRBJ1-6; D is unresolved. CDR1 and CDR2 (germline): MNHEY, SMNVEV (reference sequence). V gave up 7 bases and J gave up 5 bases, with 24 bases separating them. The CDR3 covers 18 residues. CDR3 amino acids: CASTKSRAAATNNSPLHF. CDR3 DNA sequence: TGTGCCAGCACCAAGAGCCGGGCGGCCGCGACTAATAATTCACCCCTCCACTTT.

V is TRBV5-4 and J is TRBJ2-2; TRBD2 might be the D (6 bases). Trimming left V 4 bases short and J 0 bases short, with 19 bases between. The CDR3 contains 18 residues. Germline V gene lookup returns CDR1 SGHNT and CDR2 YYREEE (reference sequence). The DNA of the CDR3 is TGTGCCAGCAGCATCACTAGCCCCCAACCGACGAACACCGGGGAGCTGTTTTTT. This encodes CASSITSPQPTNTGELFF.

The chain joins TRBV30 to TRBJ2-1, with 9 bases lining up with TRBD2. The CDR3 consists of 16 residues. Germline CDR1 GTSNPN, CDR2 SVGIG (reference sequence). The ends lost 0 bases at V and 9 bases at J; junction bases unmatched: 12. This chain's CDR3 is CAWSVPGLAGMGEQFF. As DNA, the CDR3 is TGTGCCTGGAGTGTACCTGGGCTAGCGGGAATGGGTGAGCAGTTCTTC. Looking up the rest from reference TRBV30 and TRBJ2-1 gives the full variable domain: SQTIHQWPATLVQPVGSPLSLECTVEGTSNPNLYWYRQAAGRGLQLLFYSVGIGQISSEVPQNLSASRPQDRQFILSSKKLLLSDSGFYLCAWSVPGLAGMGEQFFGPGTRLTVL.

This chain joins TRBV5-6 and TRBJ1-3; the match to TRBD1 covers 11 bases. V shed 6 bases, J shed 1 base, and the junction held 9 bases outside the gene matches. In germline, CDR1 is SGHDT, CDR2 YYEEEE. This CDR3 is 17 amino acids long. DNA of the CDR3: TGTGCCAGCACTACGCTCGGACAGGGGGCTTCTGGAAACACCATATATTTT. Protein product: CASTTLGQGASGNTIYF.

The gene calls are TRBV7-2 and TRBJ1-5; the D gene is possibly TRBD1 (5 bases). The germline V gene encodes CDR1 SGHTA and CDR2 FQGNSA. This CDR3 spans 14 amino acids. V lost 5 bases, J lost 0 bases, and 8 bases lay in between. In nucleotides, the CDR3 is TGTGCCAGCAGCCGACAGCTTAGCAATCAGCCCCAGCATTTT. This codes for CASSRQLSNQPQHF.